The next 19 T cell receptor beta chains were all read from a single sample in a study of T cells in localized non-small cell lung cancer. Method: immunoSEQ multiplex PCR; TCRdb's copy keeps in-frame clones and lacks some. Of more than 2,500 clones listed, under 30% are singletons. This specimen consisted of lung tumor tissue, obtained before any cancer treatment. Receptors originate from an older female donor with stage II squamous cell lung carcinoma.

This chain uses TRBV9 with TRBJ2-3; 14 bases map to TRBD2. V trimming: 5 bases; J trimming: 5 bases; junction bases outside the gene matches: 7. The CDR3 length is 16 residues. Germline V gives CDR1 SGDLS, CDR2 YYNGEE. The CDR3 reads CASRRGLAGVGDTQYF. In nucleotides, the CDR3 is TGTGCCAGCAGAAGGGGACTAGCGGGGGTGGGAGATACGCAGTATTTT.

Within the sample, this clone is medium-sized (0.01 to 0.1%). CDR3 DNA sequence: TGTGCCAGCAGCTTAGAGCGGCTAGTGTATGAGGAGACCCAGTACTTC. This encodes CASSLERLVYEETQYF. This rearrangement joins TRBV11-3 to TRBJ2-5; no reliable D call. Trimming removed 0 bases from V and 5 bases from J, with 16 bases in between. In germline, CDR1 is SGHNT, CDR2 YENEEA. The CDR3 is 16 amino acids. Filled out from reference TRBV11-3 and TRBJ2-5, the complete variable domain reads EAGVVQSPRYKIIEKKQPVAFWCNPISGHNTLYWYLQNLGQGPELLIRYENEEAVDDSQLPKDRFSAERLKGVDSTLKIQPAELGDSAVYLCASSLERLVYEETQYFGPGTRLLVL.

The chain couples TRBV18 to TRBJ2-5, with a tentative D call TRBD1 (6 bases). Trimming took 3 bases from V and 2 from J, leaving 10 bases between them. Germline CDR1 reads KGHSH; CDR2 reads LQKENI. The CDR3 is 14 amino acids. The CDR3 sequence is CASSPQGRQETQYF. CDR3 in DNA: TGTGCCAGCTCACCGCAGGGGCGACAAGAGACCCAGTACTTC. Filled out from reference TRBV18 and TRBJ2-5, the complete variable domain reads NAGVMQNPRHLVRRRGQEARLRCSPMKGHSHVYWYRQLPEEGLKFMVYLQKENIIDESGMPKERFSAEFPKEGPSILRIQQVVRGDSAAYFCASSPQGRQETQYFGPGTRLLVL.

Only a few counts were recorded for this clone. The chain employs TRBV10-3 and TRBJ2-1; D perhaps matches TRBD2 (6 bases). V shed 10 bases and J shed 1 base, with 17 bases lying between them. The CDR3 has 15 residues. CDR1 ENHRY and CDR2 SYGVKD come from the germline V gene. The CDR3, as DNA: TGTGCCAGCGGGGCCTCGTTTTTTTCCTACAATGAGCAGTTCTTC. Protein: CASGASFFSYNEQFF.

In nucleotides, the CDR3 is TGCGCCAGCAGTGAGGTCCTAGCGGGGACAGACGAGCAGTTCTTC. Translated: CASSEVLAGTDEQFF. The chain recombines TRBV10-2 with TRBJ2-1; 9 nucleotides align to TRBD2. Germline loops: CDR1 WSHSY, CDR2 SAAADI. This CDR3 comprises 15 residues. V shed 2 bases, J shed 10 bases, and the junction held 9 bases outside the gene matches.

V is TRBV18 and J is TRBJ2-3; D is unclear. Germline CDR1 and CDR2: KGHSH and LQKENI. This CDR3 has 12 residues. V lost 2 bases and J 4 bases, leaving 4 bases between the germline ends. The CDR3: CASSPTADTQYF. Here the CDR3 DNA reads TGTGCCAGCTCACCAACCGCAGATACGCAGTATTTT.

Judged by abundance, this clone is medium-sized. The chain combines TRBV4-1 with TRBJ1-4, with D perhaps matching TRBD1 (5 bases). Germline assignment: CDR1 MGHRA and CDR2 YSYEKL. The CDR3 is 13 residues long. V was pared by 1 base and J by 7 bases, with 7 bases between. The CDR3 DNA follows: TGCGCCAGCAGCCAAGGGGGGTTTGAAAAACTGTTTTTT. This gives the protein CASSQGGFEKLFF.

This clone came up a few times. The chain uses TRBV29-1 and TRBJ1-4, with 7 bases fitting TRBD1. V shed 6 bases and J 10 bases; nucleotides not matched to a gene: 11. From germline, CDR1 is SQVTM and CDR2 ANQGSEA. The length of the CDR3 is 13 residues. The chain's CDR3 is CSVYGTAPPKLFF. The DNA for the CDR3 is TGCAGCGTCTACGGGACAGCTCCTCCAAAACTGTTTTTT.

This chain links TRBV5-1 with TRBJ1-1; 9 positions match TRBD1. The V gene end was trimmed by 4 bases and the J gene end by 1 base; junction bases not matched to a gene: 8. CDR1 is SGHRS, CDR2 YFSETQ, per germline. CDR3 size: 16 residues. CDR3 nucleotides: TGCGCCAGCAGCCTAGGGAGGACAGGGGCGAACACTGAAGCTTTCTTT. Translating it yields CASSLGRTGANTEAFF.

This clone is judged medium-sized (0.01 to 0.1%). The V gene is TRBV11-3, the J gene TRBJ1-2; TRBD1 matches at 9 bases. Germline V lookup: CDR1 SGHNT, CDR2 YENEEA. Trimming took 4 bases from V and 4 from J; bases not matched to a gene: 4. The CDR3 sequence is 14 residues long. DNA for the CDR3: TGTGCCAGCAGCTGGGGACAGGGAAGCTATGGCTACACCTTC. Encoded protein: CASSWGQGSYGYTF.

The chain joins TRBV18 to TRBJ2-2; TRBD1 agrees at 7 bases. V trimming: 4 bases; J trimming: 4 bases; junction bases outside the gene matches: 12. This CDR3 has 17 residues. CDR1 is KGHSH, CDR2 LQKENI, per germline. The CDR3 nucleotides read TGTGCCAGCTCACTGATGACAGGGTATGGGACCACCGGGGAGCTGTTTTTT. Translated, it gives CASSLMTGYGTTGELFF.

The chain has TRBV6-8 and TRBJ1-1; tentative D call: TRBD1 (6 bases). Trimming shortened V by 6 bases and J by 3 bases, and 17 bases separated the two germline ends. This CDR3 has 15 amino acids. Germline lookup yields CDR1 MNHGY and CDR2 SAAAGT. DNA for the CDR3: TGTGCCAGCAGGTGGGGTTTGGGGGGCCACACTGAAGCTTTCTTT. It translates to CASRWGLGGHTEAFF.

This chain joins TRBV1 and TRBJ2-4. TRBV1 is described as a pseudogene. This CDR3 comprises 16 residues. CDR3 bases: TGCGCCAGCAGCCGTTCTACCGGTCAGCTCACAAACATTCAGTACTTC. Translated, it gives CASSRSTGQLTNIQYF.

This rearrangement joins TRBV28 to TRBJ1-6, with 7 bases aligning to TRBD1. Trimming cost V 3 bases and J 10 bases; bases outside gene matches: 9. This CDR3 has 15 residues. Germline loops: CDR1 MDHEN, CDR2 SYDVKM. The CDR3 bases are TGTGCCAGCAGTTTGGCAGGGGGAGGATCGTCACCCCTCCACTTT. This codes for CASSLAGGGSSPLHF.

By sample fraction, this clone is medium-sized (0.01 to 0.1%). The rearrangement joins TRBV11-3 to TRBJ2-7; 9 bases line up with TRBD2. The length of the CDR3 is 14 residues. The germline gives CDR1 SGHNT, CDR2 YENEEA. Trimming at V came to 4 bases and at J to 5 bases, leaving 6 bases not matched to a gene. CDR3 DNA sequence: TGTGCCAGCAGCTCGGGTGTAGCGGGGGACGAGCAGTACTTC. This sequence encodes CASSSGVAGDEQYF. Together with reference TRBV11-3 and TRBJ2-7, the CDR3 gives the full variable domain: EAGVVQSPRYKIIEKKQPVAFWCNPISGHNTLYWYLQNLGQGPELLIRYENEEAVDDSQLPKDRFSAERLKGVDSTLKIQPAELGDSAVYLCASSSGVAGDEQYFGPGTRLTVT.

The genes are TRBV29-1 and TRBJ2-6; unclear D gene. This CDR3 has 15 residues. Trimming removed 7 bases at V and 2 bases at J, with 15 bases between. Germline V CDR1 and CDR2: SQVTM, ANQGSEA. CDR3 in amino acids: CSATIGLAGANVLTF. Here the CDR3 DNA reads TGCAGCGCCACCATAGGCCTCGCTGGGGCCAACGTCCTGACTTTC.

The chain links TRBV5-1 to TRBJ2-1; 13 nucleotides line up with TRBD2. There are 16 residues in the CDR3. V shed 4 bases, J shed 7 bases, and the junction held 8 bases outside the gene matches. The V gene's germline CDR1 is SGHRS and CDR2 YFSETQ. The CDR3 DNA follows: TGCGCCAGCAGCCCCTGGACTAGCGGGGGACCTAATGAGCAGTTCTTC. Its protein product is CASSPWTSGGPNEQFF.

This clone has just a few counts. The chain employs TRBV18 and TRBJ1-1; 9 positions match TRBD1. Germline V gene lookup returns CDR1 KGHSH and CDR2 LQKENI. The junction had 12 bases not matched to a gene; V was cut back by 2 bases and J by 5 bases. The length of the CDR3 is 17 residues. DNA for the CDR3: TGTGCCAGCTCACCAGGGACAGGGTATAGGATGGGAACTGAAGCTTTCTTT. Translated, it gives CASSPGTGYRMGTEAFF.

The chain combines TRBV9 with TRBJ2-1, with D uncertain. V was pared by 5 bases and J by 10 bases, with 16 bases between. CDR1 is SGDLS, CDR2 YYNGEE, per germline. The CDR3 runs 13 residues. CDR3 in amino acids: CASSEARQGEQFF. In DNA form, the CDR3 reads TGTGCCAGCAGTGAAGCAAGGCAAGGCGAGCAGTTCTTC.